These T cell receptor beta chains were read from a single sample in a study of type 1 and type 2 diabetes patients. TCRdb reprocessed the multiplex PCR reads with MiXCR, giving one entry per CDR3 protein. The sample includes around 300,000 distinct CDR3 sequences, around 47% of them seen just once. The material sequenced was peripheral blood mononuclear cells (PBMCs). Every receptor here comes from a man between 18 and 29 years old with type 2 diabetes. The CDR3 runs from the conserved cysteine through the conserved F or W. D genes are given only for firm matches. Expanded clones get a size class; other rows say once, few or many, or leave the size out.

>TRBV2|TRBJ2-5|few|-
CASSSREETQYF
TGTGCCAGCAGTAGTAGGGAAGAGACCCAGTACTTC
>TRBV2|TRBJ1-5|-|-
CASSGGGSHQPQHF
TGTGCCAGCAGTGGGGGTGGGAGCCATCAGCCCCAGCATTTT
>TRBV19|TRBJ1-1|-|-
CAWRVGQNTEAFF
TGTGCCTGGAGAGTCGGGCAGAACACTGAAGCTTTCTTT
>TRBV2|TRBJ2-2|-|-
CAKSIWELFF
TGTGCCAAATCAATCTGGGAGCTGTTTTTT
>TRBV7-3|TRBJ2-7|-|TRBD2
CASSSTRGLAGVYEQYF
TGTGCCAGCAGCTCAACCCGGGGACTAGCGGGAGTCTACGAGCAGTACTTC
>TRBV6-1|TRBJ1-1|-|TRBD1
CASLQGVVFF
TGTGCCAGCCTCCAGGGGGTGGTTTTCTTT
>TRBV19|TRBJ1-1|few|-
CASNLFSGDTEAFF
TGTGCCAGTAATCTCTTCTCAGGGGACACTGAAGCTTTCTTT
>TRBV15|TRBJ1-1|few|-
CATSSHGEAFF
TGTGCCACCAGCAGTCACGGTGAAGCTTTCTTT
>TRBV18|TRBJ2-1|-|TRBD1
CASSPKTGVEQFF
TGTGCCAGCTCACCGAAAACAGGGGTTGAGCAGTTCTTC
>TRBV7-3|TRBJ2-1|-|-
CASSITGHNEQFF
TGTGCCAGCAGCATTACAGGGCACAATGAGCAGTTCTTC
>TRBV4-2|TRBJ1-2|few|-
CASSQDSNPPEIGDYGYTF
TGTGCCAGCAGCCAGGACAGTAACCCGCCCGAAATAGGGGACTATGGCTACACCTTC
>TRBV4-1|TRBJ1-5|-|-
CASSQVTGSNQPQHF
TGCGCCAGCAGCCAAGTGACAGGAAGCAATCAGCCCCAGCATTTT
>TRBV6-6|TRBJ1-6|-|-
CASGRSPYNSPLHF
TGTGCCAGTGGTAGGAGTCCCTATAATTCACCCCTCCACTTT
>TRBV2|TRBJ2-3|few|-
CASSTGRGTDTQYF
TGTGCCAGCAGTACGGGGCGGGGCACAGATACGCAGTATTTT
>TRBV10-3|TRBJ1-2|many|-
CAISGGIESGYTF
TGTGCCATCAGTGGGGGCATCGAGAGTGGCTACACCTTC
>TRBV12-3/TRBV12-4|TRBJ2-7|-|-
CASSFLGSGGYEQYF
TGTGCCAGCAGTTTTTTGGGGAGTGGGGGATACGAGCAGTACTTC
>TRBV24-1|TRBJ2-5|-|TRBD1
CATSGTGTGYATQYF
TGTGCCACCAGTGGAACAGGGACAGGGTACGCGACCCAGTACTTC
>TRBV3-1|TRBJ2-5|-|TRBD2
CASSQSTSGGVETQYF
TGTGCCAGCAGCCAGAGCACTAGCGGGGGGGTTGAGACCCAGTACTTC
>TRBV7-2|TRBJ2-1|-|TRBD2
CASSVTAGGGHNEQFF
TGTGCCAGCAGTGTCACCGCGGGAGGGGGCCACAATGAGCAGTTCTTC
>TRBV20-1|TRBJ2-1|few|-
CSARGSDTYNEQFF
TGCAGTGCTAGAGGGTCGGACACTTACAATGAGCAGTTCTTC
>TRBV5-8|TRBJ2-3|-|TRBD2
CASSSGGYTDTQYF
TGTGCCAGCAGCTCGGGGGGGTACACAGATACGCAGTATTTT
>TRBV2|TRBJ2-3|-|-
CASSEAGGATDTQYF
TGTGCCAGCAGTGAAGCGGGGGGGGCCACAGATACGCAGTATTTT
>TRBV4-2|TRBJ2-2|few|TRBD2
CASSQPGLAGGANTGELFF
TGTGCCAGCAGCCAACCGGGACTAGCGGGGGGGGCGAACACCGGGGAGCTGTTTTTT
>TRBV12-3/TRBV12-4|TRBJ2-7|-|-
CAITQPEQGDEQYF
TGTGCCATCACCCAGCCGGAACAGGGCGACGAGCAGTACTTC
>TRBV6-5|TRBJ2-5|few|TRBD2
CASSYGAGGGPQYF
TGTGCCAGCAGTTACGGCGCGGGAGGTGGACCCCAGTACTTC
>TRBV7-8|TRBJ1-1|many|-
CASSATENTEAFF
TGTGCCAGCAGCGCCACAGAGAACACTGAAGCTTTCTTT
>TRBV7-3|TRBJ1-6|-|-
CASSLESPPLHF
TGTGCCAGCAGCTTAGAGTCTCCACCCCTCCACTTT
>TRBV7-2|TRBJ1-2|-|-
CASSPRGPRVRGYTF
TGTGCCAGCAGCCCAAGGGGTCCTAGGGTGAGGGGCTACACCTTC
>TRBV4-1|TRBJ1-1|-|-
CASSQEPAILTEAFF
TGCGCCAGCAGCCAAGAGCCAGCCATCCTAACCGAAGCTTTCTTT
>TRBV30|TRBJ2-7|-|TRBD1
CAWIAPGQGYHEQYF
TGTGCCTGGATCGCGCCCGGACAGGGCTACCACGAGCAGTACTTC
>TRBV6-1|TRBJ2-2|few|TRBD2
CASSATSGSGPGELFF
TGTGCCAGCAGTGCTACTAGCGGGAGTGGTCCCGGGGAGCTGTTTTTT
>TRBV10-3|TRBJ1-1|-|-
CAIRNGGGTEAFF
TGTGCCATCAGGAATGGGGGGGGGACTGAAGCTTTCTTT
>TRBV19|TRBJ1-2|-|-
CATRGRDGSYGYTF
TGTGCCACTAGAGGCAGGGATGGGAGCTATGGCTACACCTTC
>TRBV2|TRBJ2-4|-|TRBD1
CASRRDRDDIQYF
TGTGCCAGCAGGAGGGACAGGGACGACATTCAGTACTTC
>TRBV19|TRBJ2-3|few|-
CASSMGQTSTDTQYF
TGTGCCAGTAGTATGGGGCAAACTAGCACAGATACGCAGTATTTT
>TRBV6-5|TRBJ1-5|-|TRBD1
CASSSGGVDQPQHF
TGTGCCAGCAGTTCAGGGGGAGTCGATCAGCCCCAGCATTTT
>TRBV20-1|TRBJ2-3|-|-
CSLGAVSHTDTQYF
TGCAGTTTGGGAGCGGTTTCCCACACAGATACGCAGTATTTT
>TRBV12-3/TRBV12-4|TRBJ2-1|-|-
CASSQGIRYNEQFF
TGTGCCAGCAGTCAGGGGATCAGGTACAATGAGCAGTTCTTC
>TRBV7-2|TRBJ2-2|once|TRBD2
CASSSGLAGHTGELFF
TGTGCCAGCAGCTCGGGACTAGCGGGGCACACCGGGGAGCTGTTTTTT
>TRBV27|TRBJ2-2|-|-
CASSLGLYTGELFF
TGTGCCAGCAGTTTGGGACTGTACACCGGGGAGCTGTTTTTT
>TRBV7-2|TRBJ2-1|few|-
CASSLALGEVNEQFF
TGTGCCAGCAGCTTAGCGCTGGGGGAGGTTAATGAGCAGTTCTTC
>TRBV19|TRBJ1-2|-|TRBD1
CASSFWDRSGYTF
TGTGCCAGCAGTTTTTGGGACAGATCTGGCTACACCTTC
>TRBV6-2/TRBV6-3|TRBJ1-5|-|-
CASRRQFPYSNQPQHF
TGTGCCAGCAGAAGACAGTTCCCTTATAGCAATCAGCCCCAGCATTTT
>TRBV24-1|TRBJ2-5|few|TRBD1
CATSGGTAPGETQYF
TGTGCCACCAGTGGAGGGACAGCCCCCGGAGAGACCCAGTACTTC
>TRBV6-6|TRBJ2-1|-|-
CASSSHPSLSYNEQFF
TGTGCCAGCAGTTCCCACCCTTCACTCTCCTACAATGAGCAGTTCTTC
>TRBV20-1|TRBJ2-7|-|-
CSARDGSTYEQYF
TGCAGTGCTAGAGACGGCTCTACCTACGAGCAGTACTTC
>TRBV27|TRBJ2-3|-|-
CASSWEGQISHTQYF
TGTGCCAGCAGTTGGGAGGGACAGATCAGCCATACGCAGTATTTT
>TRBV30|TRBJ1-5|-|TRBD1
CAWSDGQGGSQPQHF
TGTGCCTGGAGTGACGGACAGGGTGGGAGTCAGCCCCAGCATTTT
>TRBV2|TRBJ1-1|many|-
CASSREGNTEAFF
TGTGCCAGCAGCAGGGAGGGGAACACTGAAGCTTTCTTT
>TRBV9|TRBJ2-7|-|TRBD1
CASSVPGTGTGSCEQYF
TGTGCCAGCAGCGTACCTGGGACCGGGACAGGTTCTTGCGAGCAGTACTTC
>TRBV6-5|TRBJ2-7|-|-
CASSTFPTVFPRPHF
TGTGCCAGCAGTACCTTCCCGACGGTTTTCCCCCGGCCGCACTTC
>TRBV6-5|TRBJ1-2|-|TRBD1
CASRGGEPYGYTF
TGTGCCAGCCGAGGGGGCGAGCCCTATGGCTACACCTTC
>TRBV7-2|TRBJ1-1|-|-
CASTPVGDTEAFF
TGTGCCAGCACCCCAGTTGGGGACACTGAAGCTTTCTTT
>TRBV7-2|TRBJ2-7|few|-
CASSSGPGAETYEQYF
TGTGCCAGCAGCTCAGGGCCGGGAGCCGAAACCTACGAGCAGTACTTC
>TRBV12-3/TRBV12-4|TRBJ2-5|-|-
CASSQIRIGLGDF
TGTGCCAGCAGTCAAATCAGAATCGGGCTGGGGGACTTC